The 8 T cell receptor beta chains presented below share a single source sample, sequenced in a study of blood T cell repertoires in COVID-19. Sequencing used immunoSEQ multiplex PCR; TCRdb keeps in-frame clones, though not all of them. The repertoire holds 44,000 or so clones, with approximately 84% as singletons. The sample taken for sequencing was peripheral blood. These receptors all come from a man in his fifties or sixties with active COVID-19.

The chain uses TRBV6-5 and TRBJ1-1; tentatively, D is TRBD1 (6 bases). The CDR3 totals 14 residues. Germline lookup yields CDR1 MNHEY and CDR2 SVGAGI. V lost 5 bases, J lost 3 bases, and 13 bases lay in between. The CDR3 DNA reads TGTGCCAGCAGTAACAGGGTTAGAGACACTGAAGCTTTCTTT. It specifies CASSNRVRDTEAFF.

The chain has TRBV27 and TRBJ1-2, with 11 bases fitting TRBD1. This CDR3 has 16 amino acids. Trimming removed 3 bases from V and 2 bases from J; junction bases left unmatched: 5. Germline values: CDR1 MNHEY, CDR2 SMNVEV (reference sequence). The CDR3 loop reads CASSFKGQGENYGYTF. CDR3 in DNA: TGTGCCAGCAGTTTTAAGGGACAGGGGGAAAACTATGGCTACACCTTC.

The genes are TRBV6-6 and TRBJ2-2, with D unclear. V was shortened by 6 bases and J by 3 bases, with 5 bases between the two germline ends. The CDR3 runs 12 residues. The germline V gene has CDR1 MNHNY and CDR2 SVGAGI (reference sequence). CDR3 region: CASRAYTGELFF. The CDR3 DNA reads as TGTGCCAGCAGGGCTTACACCGGGGAGCTGTTTTTT.

The genes are TRBV4-1 and TRBJ1-3; perhaps TRBD1 as D (6 bases). The CDR3 runs to 16 residues. The germline V gene has CDR1 MGHRA and CDR2 YSYEKL. Trimming removed 4 bases from V and 4 bases from J, with 17 bases in between. The CDR3 DNA follows: TGCGCCAGCAGCCGCCCGGGGGGGACAAAGGGAAACACCATATATTTT. This translates into CASSRPGGTKGNTIYF.

This rearrangement joins TRBV27 to TRBJ2-7; a possible D gene is TRBD1 (7 bases). Trimming shortened V by 4 bases and J by 5 bases, and 15 bases separated the two germline ends. CDR3 length equals 14 residues. Germline V gives CDR1 MNHEY, CDR2 SMNVEV (reference sequence). This CDR3 reads CASSSSAGQHEQYF. Here the CDR3 DNA reads TGTGCCAGCAGTTCCTCCGCGGGACAGCACGAGCAGTACTTC.

This clone was detected once. J is TRBJ1-1 and V is TRBV3-1 (or the pseudogene TRBV3-2); D is unresolved. CDR1 is LGHDT, CDR2 YNNKEL, per germline (reference sequence). The CDR3 is made up of 12 amino acids. V was clipped by 0 bases and J by 9 bases, with 8 bases between them. CDR3 loop: CASSQETSKAFF. CDR3 sequence (DNA): TGTGCCAGCAGCCAAGAGACATCGAAAGCTTTCTTT.

The V and J genes are TRBV6-5 and TRBJ1-6, with D uncertain. Germline values: CDR1 MNHEY, CDR2 SVGAGI. Trimming removed 2 bases at V and 6 bases at J, with 11 bases between. This CDR3 is 15 amino acids long. CDR3 in amino acids: CASSYTQSANSPLHF. In nucleotides, the CDR3 is TGTGCCAGCAGTTACACACAGAGTGCTAATTCACCCCTCCACTTT.

V usage is TRBV7-2 and J usage is TRBJ1-1; D is uncertain. The germline V and J ends were trimmed by 5 bases and 1 base, with 11 bases remaining between them. This CDR3 contains 14 residues. CDR1 is SGHTA, CDR2 FQGNSA, per germline. CDR3 in amino acids: CASSPNPGNTEAFF. For the CDR3, the DNA is TGTGCCAGCAGCCCAAACCCCGGGAACACTGAAGCTTTCTTT.